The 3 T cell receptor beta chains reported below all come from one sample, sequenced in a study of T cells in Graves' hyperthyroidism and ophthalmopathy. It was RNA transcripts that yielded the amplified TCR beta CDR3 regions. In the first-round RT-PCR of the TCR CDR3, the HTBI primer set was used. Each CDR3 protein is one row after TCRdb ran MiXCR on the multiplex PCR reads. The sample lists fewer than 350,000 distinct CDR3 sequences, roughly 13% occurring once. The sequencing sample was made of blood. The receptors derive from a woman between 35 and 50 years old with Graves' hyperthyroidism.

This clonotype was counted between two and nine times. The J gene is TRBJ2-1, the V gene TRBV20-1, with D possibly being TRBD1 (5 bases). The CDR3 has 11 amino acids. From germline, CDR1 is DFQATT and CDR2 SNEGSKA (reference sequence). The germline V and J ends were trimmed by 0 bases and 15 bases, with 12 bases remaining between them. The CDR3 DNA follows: TGCAGTGCTAGAGAAGTGGCACAGGTGTTCTTC. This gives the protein CSAREVAQVFF.

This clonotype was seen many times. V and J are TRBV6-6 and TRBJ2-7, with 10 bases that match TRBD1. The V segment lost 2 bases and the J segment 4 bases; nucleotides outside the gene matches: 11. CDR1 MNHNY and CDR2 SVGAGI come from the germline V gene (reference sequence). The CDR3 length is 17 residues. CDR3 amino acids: CASSYQSPGTGAYEQYF. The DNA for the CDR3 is TGTGCCAGCAGTTACCAATCTCCCGGGACAGGGGCTTACGAGCAGTACTTC.

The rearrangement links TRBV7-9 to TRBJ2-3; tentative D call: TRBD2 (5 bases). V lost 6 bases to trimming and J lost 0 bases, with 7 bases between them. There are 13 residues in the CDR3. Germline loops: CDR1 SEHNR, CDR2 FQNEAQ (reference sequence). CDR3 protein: CASRWESTDTQYF. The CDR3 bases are TGTGCCAGCAGGTGGGAGAGCACAGATACGCAGTATTTT.